A single sample is the source of the 5 T cell receptor beta chains below, sequenced in a study of cytomegalovirus exposure and HLA in healthy donors. The PCR employed 60 Vbeta primers together with 13 Jbeta primers. TCRdb's copy holds only in-frame clones and misses some; the assay was immunoSEQ multiplex PCR. The table records about 86,000 clones, about 71% of them present only once. The sample taken for sequencing was PBMCs. These receptors were taken from a man aged 55 to 70 in good health and CMV-seronegative.

In this sample, this clone turned up once. This rearrangement joins TRBV6-4 to TRBJ2-2; 7 nucleotides align to TRBD2. V dropped 2 bases and J dropped 4; count of bases not matched to a gene: 7. Germline values: CDR1 MRHNA, CDR2 SNTAGT. CDR3 length: 16 residues. The CDR3 loop reads CASSDTAGTPTGELFF. The CDR3 DNA reads TGTGCCAGCAGTGACACAGCGGGAACCCCCACCGGGGAGCTGTTTTTT.

This chain links TRBV2 with TRBJ2-5; no clear D. Germline lookup yields CDR1 SNHLY and CDR2 FYNNEI. There are 11 residues in the CDR3. V was clipped by 5 bases and J by 2 bases, with 3 bases between them. The CDR3, as DNA: TGTGCCAGCAGTTCACAAGAGACCCAGTACTTC. This encodes CASSSQETQYF. The complete variable domain, with remaining parts taken from reference TRBV2 and TRBJ2-5, reads EPEVTQTPSHQVTQMGQEVILRCVPISNHLYFYWYRQILGQKVEFLVSFYNNEISEKSEIFDDQFSVERPDGSNFTLKIRSTKLEDSAMYFCASSSQETQYFGPGTRLLVL.

The chain is built from TRBV4-2 and TRBJ2-3, with 9 bases fitting TRBD2. The J segment lost 6 bases and the V segment lost 3 bases, leaving 13 bases of the junction unmatched. Germline CDR1 LGHNA, CDR2 YNFKEQ. There are 17 residues in the CDR3. The CDR3 coding sequence is TGTGCCAGCAGCCAGGAACTAGCGGGTATTGGGTTGGATACGCAGTATTTT. Protein sequence: CASSQELAGIGLDTQYF.

The chain employs TRBV23-1 and TRBJ2-1; 10 positions match TRBD1. Being an ORF, TRBV23-1 has a function that is uncertain. V lost 0 bases and J lost 8; bases outside the gene matches: 7. There are 16 residues in the CDR3. The CDR3 loop is CASSQSRDRGYDEQFF. The CDR3 region has the DNA TGCGCCAGCAGTCAATCCCGGGACAGGGGATATGATGAGCAGTTCTTC.

The rearrangement uses TRBV2 and TRBJ2-1, with 9 bases lining up with TRBD2. V shed 6 bases and J 5 bases; nucleotides not matched to a gene: 5. The CDR3 covers 14 residues. Germline loops: CDR1 SNHLY, CDR2 FYNNEI. CDR3 coding DNA: TGTGCCAGCAGCCGACTAGCGGAGGACAATGAGCAGTTCTTC. Its translation: CASSRLAEDNEQFF.